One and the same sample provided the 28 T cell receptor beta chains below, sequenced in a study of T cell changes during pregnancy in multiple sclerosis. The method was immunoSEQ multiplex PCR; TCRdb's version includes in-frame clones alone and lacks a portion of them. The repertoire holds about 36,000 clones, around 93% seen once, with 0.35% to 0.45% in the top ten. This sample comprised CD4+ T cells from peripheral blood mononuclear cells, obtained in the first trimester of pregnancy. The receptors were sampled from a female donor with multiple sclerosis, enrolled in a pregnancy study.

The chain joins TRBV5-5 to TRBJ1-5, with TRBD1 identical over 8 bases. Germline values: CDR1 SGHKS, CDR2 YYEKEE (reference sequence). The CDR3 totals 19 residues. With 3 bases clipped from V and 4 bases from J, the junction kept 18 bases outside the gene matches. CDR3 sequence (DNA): TGTGCCAGCAGCTGGGGACGGGACAGGCTTCCTCTAGGGAATCAGCCCCAGCATTTT. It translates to CASSWGRDRLPLGNQPQHF.

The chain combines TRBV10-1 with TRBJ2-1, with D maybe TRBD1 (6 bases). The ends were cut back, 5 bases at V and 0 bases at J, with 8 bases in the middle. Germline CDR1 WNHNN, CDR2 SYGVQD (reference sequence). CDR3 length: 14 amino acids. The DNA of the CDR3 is TGCGCCAGCAGTACAGGGTCCTCCTACAATGAGCAGTTCTTC. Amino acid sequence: CASSTGSSYNEQFF.

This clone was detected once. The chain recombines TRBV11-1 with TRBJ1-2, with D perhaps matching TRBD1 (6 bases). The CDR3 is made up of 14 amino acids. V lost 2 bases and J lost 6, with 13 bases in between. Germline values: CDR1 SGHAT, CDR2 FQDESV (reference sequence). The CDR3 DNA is TGTGCCAGCAGCTTAAACACAGGGCCCCATGGCTACACCTTC. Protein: CASSLNTGPHGYTF.

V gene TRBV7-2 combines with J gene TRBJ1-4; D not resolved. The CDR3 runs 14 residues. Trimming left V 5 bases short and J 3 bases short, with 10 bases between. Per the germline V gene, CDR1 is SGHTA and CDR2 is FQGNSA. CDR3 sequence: CASSPSVPNEKLFF. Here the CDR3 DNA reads TGTGCCAGCAGCCCCAGTGTTCCTAATGAAAAACTGTTTTTT.

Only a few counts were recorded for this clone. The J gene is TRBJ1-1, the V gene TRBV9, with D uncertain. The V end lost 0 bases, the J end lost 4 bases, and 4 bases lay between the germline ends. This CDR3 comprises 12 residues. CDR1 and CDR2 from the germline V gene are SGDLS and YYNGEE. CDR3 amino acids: CASSVDGTEAFF. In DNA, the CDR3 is TGTGCCAGCAGCGTAGACGGCACTGAAGCTTTCTTT.

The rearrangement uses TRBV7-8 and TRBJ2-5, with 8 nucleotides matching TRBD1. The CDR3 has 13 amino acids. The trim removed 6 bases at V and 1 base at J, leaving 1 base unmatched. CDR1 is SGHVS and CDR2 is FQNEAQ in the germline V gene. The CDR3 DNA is TGTGCCAGCAGGGACAGGGCCCAAGAGACCCAGTACTTC. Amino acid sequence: CASRDRAQETQYF.

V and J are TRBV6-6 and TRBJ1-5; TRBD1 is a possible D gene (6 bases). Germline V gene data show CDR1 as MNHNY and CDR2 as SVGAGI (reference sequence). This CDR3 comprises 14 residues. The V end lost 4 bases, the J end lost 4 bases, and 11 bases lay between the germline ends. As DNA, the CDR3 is TGTGCCAGCAGTTCCCGGGGGGCGAATCAGCCCCAGCATTTT. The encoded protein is CASSSRGANQPQHF.

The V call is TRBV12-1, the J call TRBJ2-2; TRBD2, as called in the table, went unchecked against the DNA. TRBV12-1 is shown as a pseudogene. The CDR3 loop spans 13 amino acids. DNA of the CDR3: TGTGCCAGCAGCTTTCGGGTGGCCGGGGAGCTGTTTTTT. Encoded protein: CASSFRVAGELFF.

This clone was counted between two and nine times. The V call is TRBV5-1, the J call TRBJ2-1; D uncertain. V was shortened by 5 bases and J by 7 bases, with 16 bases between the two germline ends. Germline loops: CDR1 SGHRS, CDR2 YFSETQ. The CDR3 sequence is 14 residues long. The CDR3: CASRQNTRLNEQFF. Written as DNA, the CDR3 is TGCGCCAGCAGACAGAATACCCGTCTAAATGAGCAGTTCTTC.

The CDR3 DNA reads as TGTGCCAGCAGCGTCTCGGACAGGGCTTACAATGAGCAGTTCTTC. Protein sequence: CASSVSDRAYNEQFF. V gene TRBV5-5 combines with J gene TRBJ2-1; TRBD1 agrees at 8 bases. The CDR3 runs 15 residues. J gave up 4 bases and V 4 bases, and 7 bases lay outside the gene matches. The V gene's germline CDR1 is SGHKS and CDR2 YYEKEE (reference sequence).

The CDR3 is CASRRPGQGRYGYTF. CDR3 nucleotides: TGTGCCAGCAGACGCCCGGGACAGGGGAGGTATGGCTACACCTTC. This sequence joins TRBV6-5 and TRBJ1-2, with 10 bases lining up with TRBD1. V lost 6 bases and J lost 5; bases outside the gene matches: 9. Germline CDR1 reads MNHEY; CDR2 reads SVGAGI. The length of the CDR3 is 15 residues.

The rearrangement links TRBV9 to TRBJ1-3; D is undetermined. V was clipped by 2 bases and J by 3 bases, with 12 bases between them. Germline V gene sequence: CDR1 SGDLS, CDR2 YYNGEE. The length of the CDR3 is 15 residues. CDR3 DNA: TGTGCCAGCAGCGTCCTTCTAGGCGGTGGAAACACCATATATTTT. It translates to CASSVLLGGGNTIYF.

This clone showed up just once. CDR3 sequence: CSVEGQGAYEQYF. CDR3 DNA: TGCAGCGTTGAAGGTCAAGGGGCCTACGAGCAGTACTTC. The chain recombines TRBV29-1 with TRBJ2-7; the D gene is possibly TRBD1 (5 bases). The CDR3 has 13 amino acids. Per germline, CDR1 SQVTM and CDR2 ANQGSEA. The V gene lost 1 base and the J gene lost 2 bases, with 9 bases spanning the gap.

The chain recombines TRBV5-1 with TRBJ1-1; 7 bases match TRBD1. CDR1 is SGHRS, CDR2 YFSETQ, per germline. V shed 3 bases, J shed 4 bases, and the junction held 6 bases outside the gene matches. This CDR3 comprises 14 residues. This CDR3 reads CASSSQGIVTEAFF. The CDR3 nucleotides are TGCGCCAGCAGCTCACAGGGGATAGTCACTGAAGCTTTCTTT.

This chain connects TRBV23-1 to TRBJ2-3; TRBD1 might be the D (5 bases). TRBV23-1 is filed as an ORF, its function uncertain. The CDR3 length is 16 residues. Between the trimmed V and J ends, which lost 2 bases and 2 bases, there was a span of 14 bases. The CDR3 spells CASSQGSAGPTDTQYF. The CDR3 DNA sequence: TGCGCCAGCAGTCAAGGCTCGGCAGGGCCCACAGATACGCAGTATTTT.

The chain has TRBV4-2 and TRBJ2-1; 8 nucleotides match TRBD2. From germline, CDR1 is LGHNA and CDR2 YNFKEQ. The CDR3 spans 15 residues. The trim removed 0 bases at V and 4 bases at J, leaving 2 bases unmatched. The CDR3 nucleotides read TGTGCCAGCAGCCAAGAACTAGCGGCTTACAATGAGCAGTTCTTC. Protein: CASSQELAAYNEQFF.

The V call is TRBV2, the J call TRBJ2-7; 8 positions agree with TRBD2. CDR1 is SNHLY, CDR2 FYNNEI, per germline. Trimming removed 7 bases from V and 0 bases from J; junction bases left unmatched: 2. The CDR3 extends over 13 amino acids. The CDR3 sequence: CASTRGGSYEQYF. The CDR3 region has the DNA TGTGCCAGCACCCGGGGGGGCTCCTACGAGCAGTACTTC.

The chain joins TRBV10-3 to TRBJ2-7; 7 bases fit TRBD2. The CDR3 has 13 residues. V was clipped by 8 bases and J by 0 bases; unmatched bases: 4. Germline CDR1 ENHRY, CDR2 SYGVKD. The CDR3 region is CAIGRERSYEQYF. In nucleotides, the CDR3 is TGTGCCATCGGGCGGGAGCGCTCCTACGAGCAGTACTTC.

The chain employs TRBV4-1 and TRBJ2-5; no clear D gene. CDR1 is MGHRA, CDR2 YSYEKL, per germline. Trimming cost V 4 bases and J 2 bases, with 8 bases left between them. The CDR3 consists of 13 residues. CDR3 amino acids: CASSPSSQETQYF. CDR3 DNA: TGCGCCAGCAGCCCGAGTTCTCAAGAGACCCAGTACTTC.

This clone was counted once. In DNA form, the CDR3 reads TGTGCCAGTAGTGCTAGACAGGGAAACAATCAGCCCCAGCATTTT. Protein: CASSARQGNNQPQHF. The chain links TRBV19 to TRBJ1-5, with 7 bases fitting TRBD1. The CDR3 is 15 amino acids. J gave up 3 bases and V 5 bases, and 7 bases lay outside the gene matches. Germline CDR1 reads LNHDA; CDR2 reads SQIVND (reference sequence).

The CDR3 loop reads CASSPGQGAAQPQHF. CDR3 DNA: TGTGCCAGCAGTCCGGGACAGGGGGCGGCTCAGCCCCAGCATTTT. The chain recombines TRBV6-1 with TRBJ1-5; the match to TRBD1 covers 12 bases. Per the germline V gene, CDR1 is MNHNS and CDR2 is SASEGT. Unmatched junction bases numbered 5, after V lost 5 bases and J lost 6 bases. The CDR3 is 15 amino acids.

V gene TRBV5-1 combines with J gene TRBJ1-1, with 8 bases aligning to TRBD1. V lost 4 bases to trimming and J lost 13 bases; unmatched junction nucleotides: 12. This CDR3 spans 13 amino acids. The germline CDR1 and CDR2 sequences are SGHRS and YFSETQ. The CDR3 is CASSGPGGDLGFF. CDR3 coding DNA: TGCGCCAGCAGCGGGCCAGGGGGCGATCTTGGTTTCTTT.

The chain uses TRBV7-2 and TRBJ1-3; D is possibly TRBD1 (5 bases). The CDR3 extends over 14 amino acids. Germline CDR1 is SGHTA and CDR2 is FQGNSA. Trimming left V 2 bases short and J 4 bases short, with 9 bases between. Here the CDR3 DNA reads TGTGCCAGCAGCTTACGACAGAGAGGAAACACCATATATTTT. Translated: CASSLRQRGNTIYF.

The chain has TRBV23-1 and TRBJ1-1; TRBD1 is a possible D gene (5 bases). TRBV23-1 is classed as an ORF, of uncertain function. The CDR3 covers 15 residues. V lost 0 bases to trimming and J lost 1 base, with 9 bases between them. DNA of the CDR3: TGCGCCAGCAGTCAATCAGGCAGGGAGAACACTGAAGCTTTCTTT. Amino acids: CASSQSGRENTEAFF.

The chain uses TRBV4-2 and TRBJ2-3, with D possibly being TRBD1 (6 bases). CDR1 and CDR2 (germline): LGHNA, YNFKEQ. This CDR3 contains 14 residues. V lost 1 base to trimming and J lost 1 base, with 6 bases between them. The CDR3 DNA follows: TGTGCCAGCAGCCAAGGGACAGGCACAGATACGCAGTATTTT. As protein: CASSQGTGTDTQYF.

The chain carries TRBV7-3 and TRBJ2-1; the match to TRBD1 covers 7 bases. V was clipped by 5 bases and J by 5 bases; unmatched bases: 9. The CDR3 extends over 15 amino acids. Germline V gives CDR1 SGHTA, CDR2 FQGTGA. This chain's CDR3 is CASSRRGQPNNEQFF. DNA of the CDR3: TGTGCCAGCAGCCGAAGGGGACAGCCTAACAATGAGCAGTTCTTC.

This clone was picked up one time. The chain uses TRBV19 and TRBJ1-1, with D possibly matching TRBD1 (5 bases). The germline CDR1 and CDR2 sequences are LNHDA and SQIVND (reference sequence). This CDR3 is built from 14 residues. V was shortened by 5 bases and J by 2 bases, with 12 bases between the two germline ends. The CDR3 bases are TGTGCCAGTAGTGCCCAGACAGCTAACACTGAAGCTTTCTTT. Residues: CASSAQTANTEAFF.

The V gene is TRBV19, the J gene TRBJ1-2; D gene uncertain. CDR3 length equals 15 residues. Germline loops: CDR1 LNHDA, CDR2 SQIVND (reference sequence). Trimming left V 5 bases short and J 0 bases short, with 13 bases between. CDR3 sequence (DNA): TGTGCCAGTAGTGCTGGGGAGTACCCTAACTATGGCTACACCTTC. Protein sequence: CASSAGEYPNYGYTF. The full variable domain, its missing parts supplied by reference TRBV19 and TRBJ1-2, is DGGITQSPKYLFRKEGQNVTLSCEQNLNHDAMYWYRQDPGQGLRLIYYSQIVNDFQKGDIAEGYSVSREKKESFPLTVTSAQKNPTAFYLCASSAGEYPNYGYTFGSGTRLTVV.